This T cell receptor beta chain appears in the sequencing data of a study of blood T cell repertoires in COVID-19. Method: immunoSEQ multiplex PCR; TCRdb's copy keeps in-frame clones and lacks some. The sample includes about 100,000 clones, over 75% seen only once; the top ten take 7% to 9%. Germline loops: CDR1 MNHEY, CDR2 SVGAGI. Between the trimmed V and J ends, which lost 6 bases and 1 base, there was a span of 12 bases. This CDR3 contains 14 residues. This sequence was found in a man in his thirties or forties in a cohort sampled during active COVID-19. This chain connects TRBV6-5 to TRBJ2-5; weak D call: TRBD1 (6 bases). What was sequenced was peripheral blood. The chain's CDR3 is CASRPGTSQETQYF. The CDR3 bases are TGTGCCAGCAGGCCTGGGACATCCCAAGAGACCCAGTACTTC.